What follows are 19 T cell receptor beta chains derived from one specimen sequenced in a study of Graves' ophthalmopathy and Graves' hyperthyroidism (dated by TCRdb to between 2018 and 2020). These reads were obtained on an Illumina HiSeq 2000. For repertoire sequencing, the TCR beta CDR3 regions were amplified from RNA transcripts. HTBI primers and the Qiagen OneStep RT-PCR kit were used in a first-round RT-PCR, which was followed by a second-round multiplex PCR, size selection and purification. Through fastp at Q25 and MiXCR, TCRdb rebuilt clones from the public reads, retaining in-frame beta chains. All rows with the same CDR3 protein become a single entry with the most common DNA and genes. Present in this sample are hundreds of thousands of distinct CDR3 sequences, around 20% of which were seen just once. The top ten clonotypes cover 2.5% to 3.5% of the sample. The material sequenced was peripheral blood. The origin of the receptors is a woman between 18 and 29 years old with stable Graves' hyperthyroidism. Donor details come from another sample of the same person, matched by shared clones.

This clonotype was counted at least ten times. The rearrangement joins TRBV7-2 to TRBJ2-7, with 8 bases matching TRBD1. J gave up 5 bases and V 3 bases, and 12 bases lay outside the gene matches. The CDR3 extends over 16 amino acids. Germline V lookup: CDR1 SGHTA, CDR2 FQGNSA. The CDR3 nucleotides read TGTGCCAGCAGCTTCCCGGTGGACAGGGAAGAACACGAGCAGTACTTC. This codes for CASSFPVDREEHEQYF.

In this sample, this clonotype turned up many times. This chain links TRBV28 with TRBJ2-7, with 7 bases lining up with TRBD1. Trimming cost V 5 bases and J 3 bases; bases outside gene matches: 10. The V gene's germline CDR1 is MDHEN and CDR2 SYDVKM. The CDR3 runs 15 residues. CDR3 sequence (DNA): TGTGCCAGCAGTCCCCTGAAACAGGGGAACTACGAGCAGTACTTC. Its translation: CASSPLKQGNYEQYF.

Regarding this clonotype: A junction end diverges from the germline sequence, so it may reflect a read error. This chain uses TRBV20-1 with TRBJ2-7; the D gene is possibly TRBD2 (6 bases). The CDR3 runs 14 residues. The germline gives CDR1 DFQATT, CDR2 SNEGSKA (reference sequence). DNA of the CDR3: TGCAGAGCTACGCGCCGGGGGAGCTCCTACGAGCAGTACTTC. Amino acids: CRATRRGSSYEQYF.

The chain joins TRBV25-1 to TRBJ2-5, with 10 nucleotides matching TRBD2. After removal of 6 bases from V and 6 bases from J, the junction contained 13 bases not matched to a gene. The CDR3 contains 16 residues. Germline lookup yields CDR1 MGHDK and CDR2 SYGVNS. The CDR3 reads CASRAPQAGGTKTQYF. The CDR3 nucleotides are TGTGCCAGCAGGGCTCCCCAAGCGGGAGGGACGAAGACCCAGTACTTC.

Many counts were recorded for this clonotype. V is TRBV20-1 and J is TRBJ2-7; 7 positions match TRBD1. This CDR3 is built from 12 residues. Germline assignment: CDR1 DFQATT and CDR2 SNEGSKA (reference sequence). V trimming: 6 bases; J trimming: 4 bases; junction bases outside the gene matches: 6. CDR3 residues: CSALYRGYEQYF. In nucleotides, the CDR3 is TGCAGTGCATTATACAGGGGTTACGAGCAGTACTTC.

The chain combines TRBV20-1 with TRBJ2-7, with D perhaps matching TRBD2 (6 bases). The V gene's germline CDR1 is DFQATT and CDR2 SNEGSKA (reference sequence). The V end was cut by 0 bases, the J end by 9 bases, with 9 bases between. The CDR3 length is 11 residues. This chain's CDR3 is CSARDEEGQYF. CDR3 DNA sequence: TGCAGTGCTAGAGACGAGGAGGGGCAGTACTTC.

V is TRBV5-1 and J is TRBJ1-1; tentatively, D is TRBD1 (6 bases). V was shortened by 1 base and J by 3 bases, with 13 bases between the two germline ends. Germline V gene lookup returns CDR1 SGHRS and CDR2 YFSETQ. The CDR3 length is 15 residues. The CDR3 loop is CASSLWGLRDTEAFF. CDR3 DNA: TGCGCCAGCAGCTTGTGGGGGCTCAGGGACACTGAAGCTTTCTTT.

The chain employs TRBV20-1 and TRBJ2-4; no clear D. This CDR3 spans 15 amino acids. The germline V gene encodes CDR1 DFQATT and CDR2 SNEGSKA (reference sequence). Trimming pared 6 bases from V and 0 bases from J, leaving 15 bases between. The CDR3 DNA reads as TGCAGTGCCCCTCGGGTGGACCTAGCCAAAAACATTCAGTACTTC. Its translation is CSAPRVDLAKNIQYF.

The rearrangement uses TRBV7-3 and TRBJ2-2; D is perhaps TRBD1 (6 bases). This CDR3 is 14 amino acids long. V dropped 5 bases and J dropped 2 bases, with 9 bases sitting between them. Germline lookup yields CDR1 SGHTA and CDR2 FQGTGA. The CDR3 region is CASSMDSNTGELFF. The CDR3 region has the DNA TGTGCCAGCAGCATGGACAGTAACACCGGGGAGCTGTTTTTT.

This clonotype showed up many times. This chain links TRBV30 with TRBJ1-1, with D perhaps matching TRBD1 (5 bases). V was trimmed by 0 bases and J by 4 bases, leaving 15 bases between them. Germline loops: CDR1 GTSNPN, CDR2 SVGIG (reference sequence). This CDR3 comprises 15 residues. The DNA for the CDR3 is TGTGCCTGGAGTGTCGGGGACTTGAGTGGCACTGAAGCTTTCTTT. Its protein product is CAWSVGDLSGTEAFF.

This clonotype was picked up many times. The chain joins TRBV30 to TRBJ2-7, with TRBD1 matching over 8 bases. The J segment lost 1 base and the V segment lost 3 bases, leaving 2 bases of the junction unmatched. The CDR3 consists of 13 residues. Germline values: CDR1 GTSNPN, CDR2 SVGIG (reference sequence). For the CDR3, the DNA is TGTGCCTGGAGCGGGGACAGGTCCTACGAGCAGTACTTC. Its translation: CAWSGDRSYEQYF.

As concerns this clonotype: Mismatch with germline at one junction end may stem from a read error. The chain uses TRBV12-3 or TRBV12-4 and TRBJ2-4, with a possible D match to TRBD2 (5 bases). The CDR3 sequence is 14 residues long. CDR3 coding DNA: TGTGCTAGCAGTTTCGGGGATGCCAAAAACATTAAGTACTTC. It translates to CASSFGDAKNIKYF.

This chain uses TRBV18 with TRBJ1-2; 11 bases align to TRBD1. CDR1 is KGHSH and CDR2 is LQKENI in the germline V gene. This CDR3 region has 13 residues. With 6 bases clipped from V and 8 bases from J, the junction kept 5 bases outside the gene matches. The CDR3, as DNA: TGTGCCAGCTCCGTGGACAGGGGGCGAGGCTACACCTTC. This translates into CASSVDRGRGYTF.

This clonotype showed up just a few times. This chain connects TRBV12-5 to TRBJ2-7; no clear D gene. Germline-derived CDR1 and CDR2 are LGHNT and FRNRAP. The CDR3 is 15 amino acids. V was shortened by 0 bases and J by 2 bases, with 11 bases between the two germline ends. The chain's CDR3 is CASGLVLRVPYEQYF. DNA of the CDR3: TGTGCTAGTGGTTTGGTATTAAGGGTCCCCTACGAGCAGTACTTC.

This clonotype was counted between two and nine times. The rearrangement links TRBV6-1 to TRBJ1-1; D unresolved. V shed 4 bases and J shed 1 base, with 7 bases lying between them. The CDR3 runs 13 residues. From germline, CDR1 is MNHNS and CDR2 SASEGT. The CDR3 region has the DNA TGTGCCAGCAGTGGAAGGAAGAACACTGAAGCTTTCTTT. It codes for CASSGRKNTEAFF.

The chain combines TRBV18 with TRBJ1-2, with D unclear. V dropped 0 bases and J dropped 7 bases, with 12 bases sitting between them. The CDR3 runs 14 residues. The germline gives CDR1 KGHSH, CDR2 LQKENI. The CDR3 region has the DNA TGTGCCAGCTCACCACCGCAGAGGGCAGGTGGCTACACCTTC. Its protein is CASSPPQRAGGYTF. Full variable domain (outside the CDR3, taken from reference TRBV18 and TRBJ1-2): NAGVMQNPRHLVRRRGQEARLRCSPMKGHSHVYWYRQLPEEGLKFMVYLQKENIIDESGMPKERFSAEFPKEGPSILRIQQVVRGDSAAYFCASSPPQRAGGYTFGSGTRLTVV.

This chain uses TRBV18 with TRBJ2-7; D gene uncertain. V dropped 2 bases and J dropped 0 bases, with 8 bases sitting between them. There are 14 residues in the CDR3. The germline V gene encodes CDR1 KGHSH and CDR2 LQKENI. The CDR3 coding sequence is TGTGCCAGCTCACCATCCCCGAACTCCTACGAGCAGTACTTC. As protein: CASSPSPNSYEQYF.

The V gene is TRBV11-2, the J gene TRBJ1-2; the D gene is possibly TRBD1 (6 bases). The CDR3 loop spans 14 amino acids. The V gene lost 9 bases and the J gene lost 0 bases, with 14 bases spanning the gap. Germline V gives CDR1 SGHAT, CDR2 FQNNGV. CDR3 sequence: CASSKGQSNYGYTF. The DNA of the CDR3 is TGTGCCAGTTCCAAAGGACAGTCTAACTATGGCTACACCTTC.

As concerns this clonotype: With a much larger clone just one base away, this may be a read error. The chain joins TRBV29-1 to TRBJ2-2, with TRBD2 matching 13 bases. The CDR3 extends over 15 amino acids. CDR1 is SQVTM and CDR2 is ANQGSEA in the germline V gene. CDR3 amino acids: CSLETSGRATGELFF. The CDR3 DNA is TGCAGCCTTGAAACTAGCGGGAGGGCCACCGGGGAGCTGTTTTTT.